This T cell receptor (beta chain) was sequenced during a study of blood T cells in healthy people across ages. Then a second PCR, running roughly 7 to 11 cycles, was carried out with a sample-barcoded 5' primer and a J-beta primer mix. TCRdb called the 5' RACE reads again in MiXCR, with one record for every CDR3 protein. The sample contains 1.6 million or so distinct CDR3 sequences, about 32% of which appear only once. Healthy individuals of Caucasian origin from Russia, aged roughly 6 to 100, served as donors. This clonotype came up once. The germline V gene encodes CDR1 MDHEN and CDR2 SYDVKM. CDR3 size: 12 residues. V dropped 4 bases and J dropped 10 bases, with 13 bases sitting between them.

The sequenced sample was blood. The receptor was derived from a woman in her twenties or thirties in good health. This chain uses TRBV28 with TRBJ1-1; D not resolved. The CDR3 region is CASSSAALGAFF. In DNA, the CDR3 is TGTGCCAGCAGTTCCGCAGCCCTCGGAGCTTTCTTT.